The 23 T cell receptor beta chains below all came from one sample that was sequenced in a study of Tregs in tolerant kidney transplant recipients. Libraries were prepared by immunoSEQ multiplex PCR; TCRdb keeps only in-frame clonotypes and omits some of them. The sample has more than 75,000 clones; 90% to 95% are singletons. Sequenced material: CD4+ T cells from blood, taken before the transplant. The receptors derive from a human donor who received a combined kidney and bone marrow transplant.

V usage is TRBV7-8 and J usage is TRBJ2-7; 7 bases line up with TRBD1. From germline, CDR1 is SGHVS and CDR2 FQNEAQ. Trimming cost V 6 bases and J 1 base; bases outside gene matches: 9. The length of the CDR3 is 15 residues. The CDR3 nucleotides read TGTGCCAGCAGTTTACCCGGACAGGAGTCCTACGAGCAGTACTTC. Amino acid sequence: CASSLPGQESYEQYF.

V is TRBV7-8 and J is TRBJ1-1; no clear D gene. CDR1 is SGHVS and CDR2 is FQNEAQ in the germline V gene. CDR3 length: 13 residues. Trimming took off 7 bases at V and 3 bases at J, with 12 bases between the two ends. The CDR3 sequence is CASTLEGHTEAFF. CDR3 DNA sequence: TGTGCCAGCACCCTAGAGGGCCACACTGAAGCTTTCTTT.

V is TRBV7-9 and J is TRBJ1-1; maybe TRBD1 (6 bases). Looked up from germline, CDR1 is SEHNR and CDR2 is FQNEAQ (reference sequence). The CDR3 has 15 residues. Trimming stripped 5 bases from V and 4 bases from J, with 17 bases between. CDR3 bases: TGTGCCAGCAGCGCCCAACAGGGTGGATTCACTGAAGCTTTCTTT. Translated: CASSAQQGGFTEAFF.

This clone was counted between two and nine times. The CDR3 nucleotides are TGCGCCAGCAGCCAAGACTTTTCAACAGGGGGTGGCACCATATATTTT. Its translation is CASSQDFSTGGGTIYF. The V call is TRBV4-3, the J call TRBJ1-3; TRBD1 matches at 8 bases. The CDR3 is 16 residues long. Germline trimming cut 0 bases from V and 9 bases from J; bases unmatched to any gene: 10. Germline loops: CDR1 LGHNA, CDR2 YSLEER.

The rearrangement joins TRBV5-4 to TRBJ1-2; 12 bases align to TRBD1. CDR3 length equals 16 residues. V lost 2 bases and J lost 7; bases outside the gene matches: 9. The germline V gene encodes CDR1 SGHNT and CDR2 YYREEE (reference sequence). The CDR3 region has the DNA TGTGCCAGCAGCTTCCGGGACAGGGGGCACTTGGTTGGCTACACCTTC. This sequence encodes CASSFRDRGHLVGYTF.

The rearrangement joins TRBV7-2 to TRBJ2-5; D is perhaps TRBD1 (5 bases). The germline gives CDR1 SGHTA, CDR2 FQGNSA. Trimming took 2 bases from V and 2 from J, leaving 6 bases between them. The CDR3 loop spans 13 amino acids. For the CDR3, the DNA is TGTGCCAGCAGCTTACAGGGTCAAGAGACCCAGTACTTC. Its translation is CASSLQGQETQYF.

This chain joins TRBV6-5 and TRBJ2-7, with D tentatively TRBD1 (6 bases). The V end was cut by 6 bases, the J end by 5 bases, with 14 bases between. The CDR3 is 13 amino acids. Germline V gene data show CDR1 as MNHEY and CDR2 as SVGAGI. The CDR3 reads CASRPQGLDEQYF. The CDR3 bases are TGTGCCAGCAGGCCTCAGGGGTTGGACGAGCAGTACTTC.

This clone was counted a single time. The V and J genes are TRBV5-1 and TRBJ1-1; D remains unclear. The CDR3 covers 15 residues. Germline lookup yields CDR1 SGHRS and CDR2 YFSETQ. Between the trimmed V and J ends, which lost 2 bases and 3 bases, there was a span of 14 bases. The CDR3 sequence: CASSFGGQRDTEAFF. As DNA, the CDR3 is TGCGCCAGCAGCTTCGGAGGCCAGCGGGACACTGAAGCTTTCTTT. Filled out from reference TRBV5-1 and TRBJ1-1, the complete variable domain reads KAGVTQTPRYLIKTRGQQVTLSCSPISGHRSVSWYQQTPGQGLQFLFEYFSETQRNKGNFPGRFSGRQFSNSRSEMNVSTLELGDSALYLCASSFGGQRDTEAFFGQGTRLTVV.

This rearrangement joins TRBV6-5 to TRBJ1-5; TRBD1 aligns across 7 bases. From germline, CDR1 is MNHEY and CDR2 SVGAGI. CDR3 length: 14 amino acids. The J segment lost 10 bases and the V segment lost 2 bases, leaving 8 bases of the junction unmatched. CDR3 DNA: TGTGCCAGCAGTTACCGAGCAGGGGGGATCCCCCAGCATTTT. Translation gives CASSYRAGGIPQHF.

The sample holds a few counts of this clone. The CDR3 DNA is TGTGCCAGCTCACTAGGACTAGCGGGCCCCAATGAGCAGTTCTTC. Translating it yields CASSLGLAGPNEQFF. The J gene is TRBJ2-1, the V gene TRBV18; TRBD2 agrees at 11 bases. CDR1 is KGHSH and CDR2 is LQKENI in the germline V gene. The V and J ends lost 4 bases and 6 bases, in that order; junction bases with no gene match: 5. The CDR3 length is 15 residues.

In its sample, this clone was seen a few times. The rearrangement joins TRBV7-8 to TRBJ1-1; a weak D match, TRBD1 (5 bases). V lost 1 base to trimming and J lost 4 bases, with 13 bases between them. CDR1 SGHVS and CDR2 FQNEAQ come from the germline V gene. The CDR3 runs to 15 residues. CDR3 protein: CASSLGAGRGTEAFF. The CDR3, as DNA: TGTGCCAGCAGCTTAGGCGCAGGGAGGGGCACTGAAGCTTTCTTT.

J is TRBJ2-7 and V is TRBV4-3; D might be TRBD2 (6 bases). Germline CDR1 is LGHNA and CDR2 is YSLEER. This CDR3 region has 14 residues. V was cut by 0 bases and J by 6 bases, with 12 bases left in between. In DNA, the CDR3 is TGCGCCAGCAGCCAAGAAGGGGCCGGGGGCGAGCAGTACTTC. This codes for CASSQEGAGGEQYF.

The DNA for the CDR3 is TGTGCCAGCAGTTTATCGGGTCAAACAGGGGCTCCTAACTATGGCTACACCTTC. It is translated as CASSLSGQTGAPNYGYTF. The chain employs TRBV28 and TRBJ1-2; 7 bases map to TRBD1. The CDR3 has 18 residues. V was pared by 1 base and J by 0 bases, with 11 bases of the junction left unmatched. Germline V gene sequence: CDR1 MDHEN, CDR2 SYDVKM.

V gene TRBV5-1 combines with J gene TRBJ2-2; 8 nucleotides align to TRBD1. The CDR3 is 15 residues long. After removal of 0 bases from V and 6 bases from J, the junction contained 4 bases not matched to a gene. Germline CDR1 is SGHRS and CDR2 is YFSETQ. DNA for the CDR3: TGCGCCAGCAGCTTGGAGGGACAGGTGGCCGGGGAGCTGTTTTTT. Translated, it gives CASSLEGQVAGELFF.

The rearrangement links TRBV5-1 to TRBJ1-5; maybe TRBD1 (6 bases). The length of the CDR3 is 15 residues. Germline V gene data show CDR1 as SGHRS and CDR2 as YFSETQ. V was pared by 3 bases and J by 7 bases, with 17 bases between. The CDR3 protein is CASSWRGGSDQPQHF. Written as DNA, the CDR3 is TGCGCCAGCAGCTGGAGGGGGGGGTCCGACCAGCCCCAGCATTTT.

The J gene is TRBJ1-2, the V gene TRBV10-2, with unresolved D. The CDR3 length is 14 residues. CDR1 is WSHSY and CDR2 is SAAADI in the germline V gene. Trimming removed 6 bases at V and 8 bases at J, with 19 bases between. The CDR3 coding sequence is TGCGCCAGCAGGTCCTCGGGAGATGGTTACGGCTACACCTTC. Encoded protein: CASRSSGDGYGYTF.

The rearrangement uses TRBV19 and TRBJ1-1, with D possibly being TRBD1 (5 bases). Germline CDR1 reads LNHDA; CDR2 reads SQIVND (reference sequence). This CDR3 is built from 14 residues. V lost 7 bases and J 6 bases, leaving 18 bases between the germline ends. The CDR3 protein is CASTPRVSGAEAFF. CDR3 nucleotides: TGTGCCAGTACCCCCAGGGTATCGGGCGCTGAAGCTTTCTTT. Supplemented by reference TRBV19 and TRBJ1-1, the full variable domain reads DGGITQSPKYLFRKEGQNVTLSCEQNLNHDAMYWYRQDPGQGLRLIYYSQIVNDFQKGDIAEGYSVSREKKESFPLTVTSAQKNPTAFYLCASTPRVSGAEAFFGQGTRLTVV.

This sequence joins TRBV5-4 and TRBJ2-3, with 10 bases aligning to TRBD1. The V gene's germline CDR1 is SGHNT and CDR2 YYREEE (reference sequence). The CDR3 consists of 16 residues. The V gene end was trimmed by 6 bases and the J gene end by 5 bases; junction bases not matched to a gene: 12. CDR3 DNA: TGTGCCAGCACCTCCCCTTCCGGGACAGGGGTAGATACGCAGTATTTT. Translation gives CASTSPSGTGVDTQYF.

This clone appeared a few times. The CDR3 here is CASTRGFYNEQFF. Here the CDR3 DNA reads TGTGCCAGCACTAGGGGGTTCTACAATGAGCAGTTCTTC. The chain is built from TRBV6-6 and TRBJ2-1; TRBD1 might be the D (6 bases). V was clipped by 7 bases and J by 3 bases, with 10 bases between them. The CDR3 totals 13 residues. Germline assignment: CDR1 MNHNY and CDR2 SVGAGI (reference sequence).

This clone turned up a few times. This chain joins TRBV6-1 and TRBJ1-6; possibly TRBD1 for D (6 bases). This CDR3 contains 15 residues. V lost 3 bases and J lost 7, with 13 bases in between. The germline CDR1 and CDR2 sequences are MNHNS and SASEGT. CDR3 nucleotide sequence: TGTGCCAGCAGTGACATGGGACACTTGAATTCACCCCTCCACTTT. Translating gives CASSDMGHLNSPLHF.

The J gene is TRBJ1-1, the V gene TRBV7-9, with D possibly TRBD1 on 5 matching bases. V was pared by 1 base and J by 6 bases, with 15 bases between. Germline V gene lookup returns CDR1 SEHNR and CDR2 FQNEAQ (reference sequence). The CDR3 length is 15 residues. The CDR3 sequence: CASSLVGGRVAEAFF. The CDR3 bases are TGTGCCAGCAGCTTAGTGGGGGGTAGGGTCGCTGAAGCTTTCTTT.

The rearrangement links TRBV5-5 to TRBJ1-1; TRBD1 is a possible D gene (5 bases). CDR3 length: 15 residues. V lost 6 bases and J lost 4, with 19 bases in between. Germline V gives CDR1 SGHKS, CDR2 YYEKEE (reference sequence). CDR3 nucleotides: TGTGCCAGCACCCAGACTAACCGGGGGAGCACTGAAGCTTTCTTT. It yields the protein CASTQTNRGSTEAFF.

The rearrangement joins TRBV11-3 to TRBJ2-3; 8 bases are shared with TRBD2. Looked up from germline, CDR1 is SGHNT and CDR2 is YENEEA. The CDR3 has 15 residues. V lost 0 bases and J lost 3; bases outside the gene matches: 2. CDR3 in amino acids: CASSLEGLVTDTQYF. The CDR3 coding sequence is TGTGCCAGCAGCTTAGAGGGACTAGTGACAGATACGCAGTATTTT.